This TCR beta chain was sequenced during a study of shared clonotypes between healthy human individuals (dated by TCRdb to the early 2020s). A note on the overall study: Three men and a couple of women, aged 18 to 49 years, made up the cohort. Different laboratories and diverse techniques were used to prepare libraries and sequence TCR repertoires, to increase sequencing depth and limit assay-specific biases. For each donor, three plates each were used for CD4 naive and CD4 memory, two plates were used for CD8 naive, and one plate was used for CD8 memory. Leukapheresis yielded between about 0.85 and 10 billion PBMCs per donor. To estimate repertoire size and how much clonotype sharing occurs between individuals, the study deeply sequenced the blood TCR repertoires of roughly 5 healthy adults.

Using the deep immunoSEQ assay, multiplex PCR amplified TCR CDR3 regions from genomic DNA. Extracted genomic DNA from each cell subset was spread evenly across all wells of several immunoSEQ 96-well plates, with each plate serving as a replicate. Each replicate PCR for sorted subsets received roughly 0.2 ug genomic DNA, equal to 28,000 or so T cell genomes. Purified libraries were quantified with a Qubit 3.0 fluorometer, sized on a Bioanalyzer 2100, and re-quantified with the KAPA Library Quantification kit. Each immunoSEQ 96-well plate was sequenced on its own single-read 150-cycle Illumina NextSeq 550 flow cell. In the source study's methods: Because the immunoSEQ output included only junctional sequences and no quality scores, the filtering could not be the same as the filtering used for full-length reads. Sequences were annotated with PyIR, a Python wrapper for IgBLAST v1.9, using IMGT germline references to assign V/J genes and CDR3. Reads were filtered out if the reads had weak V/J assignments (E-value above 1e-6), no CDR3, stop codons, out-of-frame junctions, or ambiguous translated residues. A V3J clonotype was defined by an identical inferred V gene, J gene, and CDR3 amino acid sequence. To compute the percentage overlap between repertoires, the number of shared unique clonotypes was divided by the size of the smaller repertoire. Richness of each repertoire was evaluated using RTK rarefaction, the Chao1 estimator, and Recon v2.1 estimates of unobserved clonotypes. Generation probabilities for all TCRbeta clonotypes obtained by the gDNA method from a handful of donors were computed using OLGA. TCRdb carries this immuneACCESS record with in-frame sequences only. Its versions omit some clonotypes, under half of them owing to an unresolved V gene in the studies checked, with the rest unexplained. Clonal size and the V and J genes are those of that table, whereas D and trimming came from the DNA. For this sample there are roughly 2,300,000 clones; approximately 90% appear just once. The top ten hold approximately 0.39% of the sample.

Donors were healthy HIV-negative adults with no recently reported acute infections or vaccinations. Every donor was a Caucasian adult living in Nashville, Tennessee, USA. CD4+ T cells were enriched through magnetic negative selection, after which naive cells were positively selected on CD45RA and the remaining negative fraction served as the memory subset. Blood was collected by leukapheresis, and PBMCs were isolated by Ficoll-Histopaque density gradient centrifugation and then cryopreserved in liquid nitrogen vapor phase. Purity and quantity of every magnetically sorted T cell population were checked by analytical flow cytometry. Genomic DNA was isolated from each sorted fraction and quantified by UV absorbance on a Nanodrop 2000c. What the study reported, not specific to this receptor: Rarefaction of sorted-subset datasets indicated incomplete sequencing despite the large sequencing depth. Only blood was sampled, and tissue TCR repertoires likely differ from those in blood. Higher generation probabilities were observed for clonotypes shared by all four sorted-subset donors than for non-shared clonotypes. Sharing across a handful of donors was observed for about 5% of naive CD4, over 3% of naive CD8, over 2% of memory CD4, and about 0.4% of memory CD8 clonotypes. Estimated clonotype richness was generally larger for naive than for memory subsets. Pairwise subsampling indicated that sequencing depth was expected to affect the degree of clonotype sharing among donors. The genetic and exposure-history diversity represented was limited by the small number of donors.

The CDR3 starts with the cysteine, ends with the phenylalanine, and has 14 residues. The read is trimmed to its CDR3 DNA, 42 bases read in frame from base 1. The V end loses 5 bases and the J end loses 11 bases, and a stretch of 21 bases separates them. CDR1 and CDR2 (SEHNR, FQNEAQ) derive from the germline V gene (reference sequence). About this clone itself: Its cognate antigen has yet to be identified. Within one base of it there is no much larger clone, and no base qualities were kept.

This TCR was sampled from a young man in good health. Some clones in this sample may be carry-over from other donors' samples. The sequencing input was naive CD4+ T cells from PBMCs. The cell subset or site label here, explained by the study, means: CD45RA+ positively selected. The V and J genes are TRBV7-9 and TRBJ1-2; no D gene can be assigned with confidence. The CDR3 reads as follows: CASSPRSPLGRYTF. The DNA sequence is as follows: TGTGCCAGCAGCCCTAGAAGTCCCCTGGGTAGATACACCTTC.